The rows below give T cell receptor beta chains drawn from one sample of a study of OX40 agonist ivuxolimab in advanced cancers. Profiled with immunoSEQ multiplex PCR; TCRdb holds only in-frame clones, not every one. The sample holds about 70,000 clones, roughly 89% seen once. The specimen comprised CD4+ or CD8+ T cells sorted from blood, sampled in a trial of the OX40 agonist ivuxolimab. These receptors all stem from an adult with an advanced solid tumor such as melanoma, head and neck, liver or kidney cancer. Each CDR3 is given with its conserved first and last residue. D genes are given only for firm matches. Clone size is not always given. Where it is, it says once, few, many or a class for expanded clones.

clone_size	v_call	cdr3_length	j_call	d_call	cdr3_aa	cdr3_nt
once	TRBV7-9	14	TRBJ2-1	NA	CASSLAGGPRGQFF	TGTGCCAGCAGCTTAGCGGGAGGACCCAGGGGGCAGTTCTTC
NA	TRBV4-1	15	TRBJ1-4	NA	CASSQPGATNEKLFF	TGCGCCAGCAGCCAACCCGGGGCCACTAATGAAAAACTGTTTTTT
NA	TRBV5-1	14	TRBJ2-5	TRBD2	CASTSGRGQETQYF	TGCGCCAGCACTAGCGGGAGGGGACAAGAGACCCAGTACTTC
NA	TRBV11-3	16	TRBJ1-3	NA	CASSLDPGFSGNTIYF	TGTGCCAGCAGCTTAGATCCGGGGTTCTCTGGAAACACCATATATTTT
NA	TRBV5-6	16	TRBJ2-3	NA	CASSPDALLVWDTQYF	TGTGCCAGCAGCCCGGATGCCCTTCTGGTTTGGGATACGCAGTATTTT
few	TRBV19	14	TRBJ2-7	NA	CASSIQQGWYEQYF	TGTGCCAGTAGTATCCAACAGGGCTGGTACGAGCAGTACTTC
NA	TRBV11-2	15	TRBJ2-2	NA	CASSSLRSGPGELFF	TGTGCCAGCAGCTCCCTTAGAAGCGGCCCCGGGGAGCTGTTTTTT
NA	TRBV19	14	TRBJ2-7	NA	CASSEGLPSYEQYF	TGTGCCAGTAGTGAGGGGCTCCCCTCCTACGAGCAGTACTTC
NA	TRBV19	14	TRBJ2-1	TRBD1	CASSIGQARDEQFF	TGTGCCAGTAGTATCGGACAGGCGAGGGATGAGCAGTTCTTC
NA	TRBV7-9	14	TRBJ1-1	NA	CASSLFGAREEAFF	TGTGCCAGCAGCTTATTTGGGGCTCGGGAGGAAGCTTTCTTT
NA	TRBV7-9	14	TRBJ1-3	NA	CASTASGSGNTIYF	TGTGCCAGCACCGCCTCAGGTTCGGGAAACACCATATATTTT
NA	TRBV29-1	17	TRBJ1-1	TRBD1	CSVARRQGASLNTEAFF	TGCAGCGTCGCCAGGAGACAGGGGGCTTCCTTGAACACTGAAGCTTTCTTT
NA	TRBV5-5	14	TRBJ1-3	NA	CASSLGGGGNTIYF	TGTGCCAGCAGCTTGGGCGGAGGTGGAAACACCATATATTTT
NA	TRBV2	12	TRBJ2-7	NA	CASRWQGYEQYF	TGTGCCAGCAGATGGCAGGGTTACGAGCAGTACTTC
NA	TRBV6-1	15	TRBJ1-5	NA	CASSQDSLVNQPQHF	TGTGCCAGCAGTCAAGACAGCCTAGTCAATCAGCCCCAGCATTTT
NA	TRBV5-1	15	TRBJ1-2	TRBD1	CASSGRDRGDYGYTF	TGCGCCAGCAGCGGAAGGGACAGGGGGGACTATGGCTACACCTTC
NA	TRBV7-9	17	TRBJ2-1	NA	CASSLDYRGTTNSEQFF	TGTGCCAGCAGCTTAGATTATAGGGGGACGACAAATTCTGAGCAGTTCTTC
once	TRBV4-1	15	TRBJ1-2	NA	CASSQDQEGGYGYTF	TGCGCCAGCAGCCAAGATCAGGAGGGCGGCTATGGCTACACCTTC
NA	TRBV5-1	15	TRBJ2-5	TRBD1	CASSLGRGREETQYF	TGCGCCAGCAGCCTGGGAAGGGGGCGCGAGGAGACCCAGTACTTC
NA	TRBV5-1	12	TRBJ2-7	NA	CASSLGVYEQYF	TGCGCCAGCAGCTTGGGGGTCTACGAGCAGTACTTC
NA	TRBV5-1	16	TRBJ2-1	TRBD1	CASSPQGGPGHNEQFF	TGCGCCAGCAGCCCTCAAGGGGGCCCAGGCCACAATGAGCAGTTCTTC
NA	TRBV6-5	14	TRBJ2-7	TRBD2	CASSIAGGSYEQYF	TGTGCCAGCAGTATAGCGGGGGGTTCCTACGAGCAGTACTTC
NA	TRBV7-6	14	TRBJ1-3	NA	CASSPGAHGNTIYF	TGTGCCAGCAGCCCTGGGGCGCATGGAAACACCATATATTTT
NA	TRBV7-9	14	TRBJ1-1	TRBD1	CASSLQGWETEAFF	TGTGCCAGCAGCCTACAGGGGTGGGAAACTGAAGCTTTCTTT
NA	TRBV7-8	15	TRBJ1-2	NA	CASSLYWGTNYGYTF	TGTGCCAGCAGCTTATATTGGGGCACCAATTATGGCTACACCTTC
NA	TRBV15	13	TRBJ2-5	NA	CATSRGFGETQYF	TGTGCCACCAGCAGGGGGTTCGGAGAGACCCAGTACTTC
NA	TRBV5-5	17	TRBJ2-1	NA	CASSLDLAEFSYNEQFF	TGTGCCAGCAGCTTGGATTTAGCCGAGTTCTCCTACAATGAGCAGTTCTTC
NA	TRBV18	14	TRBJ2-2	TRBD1	CASSDRAFTGELFF	TGTGCCAGCTCGGACAGGGCATTTACCGGGGAGCTGTTTTTT
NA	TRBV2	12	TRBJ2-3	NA	CATRTEGNTQYF	TGTGCCACCAGGACGGAGGGGAATACGCAGTATTTT
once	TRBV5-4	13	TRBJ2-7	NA	CASSFGWEREQYF	TGTGCCAGCAGCTTCGGGTGGGAGAGGGAGCAGTACTTC
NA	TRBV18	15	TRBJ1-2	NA	CASSPLNLANYGYTF	TGTGCCAGCTCACCACTGAACTTAGCTAACTATGGCTACACCTTC
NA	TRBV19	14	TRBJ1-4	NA	CASKDRDTYEKLFF	TGTGCCAGTAAAGACCGGGACACATATGAAAAACTGTTTTTT
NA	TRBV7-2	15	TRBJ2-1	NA	CASSSRPPGYNEQFF	TGTGCCAGCAGCAGTCGACCACCCGGGTACAATGAGCAGTTCTTC
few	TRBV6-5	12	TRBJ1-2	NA	CASKRRNYGYTF	TGTGCCAGCAAACGTAGGAACTATGGCTACACCTTC
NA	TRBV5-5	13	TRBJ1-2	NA	CASSRGGDYGYTF	TGTGCCAGCAGTCGAGGGGGTGACTATGGCTACACCTTC
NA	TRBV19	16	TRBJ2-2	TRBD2	CASSLWTSGDTGELFF	TGTGCCAGTAGTCTATGGACTAGCGGGGACACCGGGGAGCTGTTTTTT
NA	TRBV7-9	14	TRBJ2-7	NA	CASSLDWNSYEQYF	TGTGCCAGCAGCTTAGACTGGAACTCCTACGAGCAGTACTTC
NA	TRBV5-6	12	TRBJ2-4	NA	CASSFIGDIQYF	TGTGCCAGCAGCTTTATAGGAGACATTCAGTACTTC
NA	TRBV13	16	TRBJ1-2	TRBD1	CASSLDRGRSVYGYTF	TGTGCCAGCAGCTTAGACAGGGGGCGCAGTGTCTATGGCTACACCTTC
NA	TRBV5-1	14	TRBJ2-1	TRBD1	CASNKGQGAYEQFF	TGCGCCAGCAATAAAGGACAGGGGGCATATGAGCAGTTCTTC
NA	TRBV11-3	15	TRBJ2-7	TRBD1	CASSLDLDRSREQYF	TGTGCCAGCAGCTTAGATCTGGACAGGTCTCGGGAGCAGTACTTC
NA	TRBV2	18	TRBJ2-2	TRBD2	CASSKLTSGRARTGELFF	TGTGCCAGCAGTAAATTGACTAGCGGGAGGGCACGCACCGGGGAGCTGTTTTTT